Sequencing of this T cell receptor (beta chain) was carried out in a study of T cell repertoires and HLA-DP antigens. Profiling relied on immunoSEQ multiplex PCR, and the TCRdb table lists in-frame clones only, not all of them. The sample gives 65,000 to 90,000 clones, around three quarters of which show up once; 1.5% to 2% is in the top ten. This clone was seen only a few times. Its specificity is unknown. Trimming pared 4 bases from V and 4 bases from J, leaving 17 bases between. Germline CDR1 reads MNHEY; CDR2 reads SMNVEV (reference sequence). The CDR3 is made up of 16 amino acids. This receptor was identified in a man in his sixties in good health and CMV-seronegative. Sequenced input: CD4+ T cells from PBMCs. This chain joins TRBV27 and TRBJ2-1; D possibly matches TRBD1 or TRBD2 (6 bases each). CDR3 amino acids: CASSSLRGGPYNEQFF. CDR3 sequence (DNA): TGTGCCAGCAGTTCCCTTAGAGGGGGGCCTTACAATGAGCAGTTCTTC.